This is a list of T cell receptor beta chains from one sample in a study of T cells in Graves' hyperthyroidism and ophthalmopathy. One entry per CDR3 protein results from TCRdb running MiXCR on the multiplex PCR reads. In the table there are hundreds of thousands of distinct CDR3 sequences, under 20% of which are singletons. Material for sequencing was blood. These receptor sequences come from a woman in her 30s with Graves' hyperthyroidism. Both conserved end residues are part of each CDR3. D genes are given only for firm matches. The listing skips clone size in some rows; elsewhere it reads once, few, many or a size class.

D: TRBD1
V: TRBV6-2/TRBV6-3
J: TRBJ1-1
size: .
CDR3: CASRRTGTGRRLFAFF
DNA: TGTGCCAGCAGACGCACCGGGACAGGGAGACGTCTTTTTGCTTTCTTT

D: TRBD2
V: TRBV19
J: TRBJ2-1
size: once
CDR3: CASSTSGDVYNEQFF
DNA: TGTGCCAGTTCGACTAGCGGGGACGTCTACAATGAGCAGTTCTTC

D: .
V: TRBV6-2/TRBV6-3
J: TRBJ1-1
size: many
CDR3: CASSLWMNTEAFF
DNA: TGTGCCAGCAGCCTATGGATGAACACTGAAGCTTTCTTT

D: .
V: TRBV9
J: TRBJ1-1
size: few
CDR3: CASSAFTGGAFF
DNA: TGTGCCAGCAGCGCCTTTACAGGCGGAGCTTTCTTT

D: .
V: TRBV5-5
J: TRBJ2-7
size: .
CDR3: CASTYSGVEQYF
DNA: TGTGCCAGCACCTACTCGGGGGTCGAGCAGTACTTC

D: .
V: TRBV7-2
J: TRBJ1-6
size: few
CDR3: CASSLSDSWSSYNSPLHF
DNA: TGTGCCAGCAGCTTATCGGACAGTTGGAGCTCCTATAATTCACCCCTCCACTTT

D: TRBD1
V: TRBV28
J: TRBJ2-7
size: once
CDR3: CASSLNRDRGPDEQYF
DNA: TGTGCCAGCAGTTTAAACCGGGACAGGGGGCCCGACGAGCAGTACTTC

D: .
V: TRBV19
J: TRBJ1-2
size: few
CDR3: CASRKGGWFYTF
DNA: TGTGCCAGTCGTAAGGGAGGATGGTTCTACACCTTC

D: .
V: TRBV19
J: TRBJ1-4
size: .
CDR3: CASSRKTGTQNEKLFF
DNA: TGTGCCAGTAGTAGAAAGACCGGGACCCAAAATGAAAAACTGTTTTTT

D: .
V: TRBV18
J: TRBJ2-3
size: many
CDR3: CASSPSSTDTQYF
DNA: TGTGCCAGCTCACCATCTAGCACAGATACGCAGTATTTT

D: .
V: TRBV3-2
J: TRBJ2-1
size: once
CDR3: CASSHVPGLADNEQFF
DNA: TGTGCCAGCAGCCATGTTCCGGGACTAGCGGACAATGAGCAGTTCTTC

D: .
V: TRBV6-1
J: TRBJ1-1
size: .
CDR3: CASRIQGFTETFF
DNA: TGTGCCAGCAGGATACAAGGATTTACTGAAACTTTCTTT

D: TRBD1
V: TRBV12-3/TRBV12-4
J: TRBJ2-1
size: many
CDR3: CASSWGRRDRDYNEQFF
DNA: TGTGCCAGCAGTTGGGGGCGTAGGGACAGGGACTACAATGAGCAGTTCTTC

D: .
V: TRBV4-1
J: TRBJ2-7
size: .
CDR3: CASSQVEAGTYEQYF
DNA: TGCGCCAGCAGCCAAGTTGAAGCAGGGACCTACGAGCAGTACTTC

D: .
V: TRBV7-3
J: TRBJ2-1
size: many
CDR3: CASSPRWGLNEQFF
DNA: TGTGCCAGCAGCCCCCGGTGGGGTTTGAATGAGCAGTTCTTC

D: .
V: TRBV11-2
J: TRBJ1-1
size: .
CDR3: CASSLAGVAFF
DNA: TGTGCCAGCAGCTTAGCAGGGGTAGCTTTCTTT

D: .
V: TRBV11-2
J: TRBJ2-1
size: many
CDR3: CASSYSSGTYNEQFF
DNA: TGTGCCAGCAGCTACTCCAGCGGAACATACAATGAGCAGTTCTTC

D: .
V: TRBV2
J: TRBJ2-1
size: few
CDR3: CASSGPSDYEQFF
DNA: TGTGCCAGCTCGGGACCCTCGGATTACGAGCAGTTCTTC

D: .
V: TRBV4-1
J: TRBJ2-1
size: few
CDR3: CASRTGHEQFF
DNA: TGCGCCAGCCGCACCGGGCATGAGCAGTTCTTC

D: .
V: TRBV5-5
J: TRBJ2-7
size: few
CDR3: CASSPGASPPTYEQYF
DNA: TGTGCCAGCAGCCCCGGGGCGTCTCCACCTACCTACGAGCAGTACTTC

D: TRBD1
V: TRBV28
J: TRBJ2-7
size: .
CDR3: CASRSGQGFSYEQYF
DNA: TGTGCCAGCAGATCGGGACAGGGGTTCTCCTACGAGCAGTACTTC

D: TRBD2
V: TRBV2
J: TRBJ2-5
size: .
CDR3: CASSEAELAGGQETQYF
DNA: TGTGCCAGCAGTGAAGCGGAACTAGCGGGAGGGCAAGAGACCCAGTACTTC

D: TRBD1
V: TRBV6-2/TRBV6-3
J: TRBJ2-2
size: .
CDR3: CASSPPGQGGAGELFF
DNA: TGTGCCAGCAGCCCGCCGGGACAGGGAGGAGCCGGGGAGCTGTTTTTT

D: .
V: TRBV7-2
J: TRBJ1-2
size: once
CDR3: CASSLGSFVYGYTF
DNA: TGTGCCAGCAGCTTGGGCAGTTTCGTCTATGGCTACACCTTC

D: TRBD1
V: TRBV20-1
J: TRBJ2-7
size: few
CDR3: CSARRPWDSSYEQYF
DNA: TGCAGTGCTAGGCGTCCTTGGGACAGCTCCTACGAGCAGTACTTC

D: .
V: TRBV19
J: TRBJ2-6
size: .
CDR3: CASERIREVDSGANVLTF
DNA: TGTGCCAGTGAAAGAATTAGGGAAGTCGACTCTGGGGCCAACGTCCTGACTTTC

D: .
V: TRBV10-2
J: TRBJ2-5
size: few
CDR3: CASSENRGAGETQYF
DNA: TGCGCCAGCAGTGAAAACCGGGGGGCGGGGGAGACCCAGTACTTC

D: .
V: TRBV20-1
J: TRBJ2-7
size: few
CDR3: CSARAHSPKAYEQYF
DNA: TGCAGTGCTAGAGCTCATTCCCCCAAGGCCTACGAGCAGTACTTC

D: .
V: TRBV24-1
J: TRBJ2-5
size: many
CDR3: CATSDPSRGGGQETQYF
DNA: TGTGCCACCAGTGATCCGAGCAGGGGTGGGGGACAAGAGACCCAGTACTTC

D: TRBD2
V: TRBV7-3
J: TRBJ2-2
size: few
CDR3: CASSQGGRGAGELFF
DNA: TGTGCCAGCAGCCAAGGCGGGAGGGGAGCCGGGGAGCTGTTTTTT

D: .
V: TRBV3-2
J: TRBJ2-7
size: many
CDR3: CASSQDREHYEQYF
DNA: TGTGCCAGCAGCCAAGACAGGGAACACTACGAGCAGTACTTC

D: .
V: TRBV18
J: TRBJ1-5
size: many
CDR3: CASSPRQSSNQPQHF
DNA: TGTGCCAGCTCACCGCGACAGAGTAGCAATCAGCCCCAGCATTTT

D: TRBD2
V: TRBV13
J: TRBJ2-1
size: many
CDR3: CASSPGLAGGISEQFF
DNA: TGTGCCAGCAGCCCCGGACTAGCGGGAGGGATCAGTGAGCAGTTCTTC

D: .
V: TRBV24-1
J: TRBJ2-7
size: .
CDR3: CATSSAASRSQEQYF
DNA: TGTGCCACCAGTTCGGCGGCTAGCAGGAGTCAAGAGCAGTACTTC

D: .
V: TRBV12-3/TRBV12-4
J: TRBJ2-7
size: .
CDR3: CASSFNTGISDEQYF
DNA: TGTGCCAGCAGTTTTAATACAGGGATTAGCGACGAGCAGTACTTC

D: .
V: TRBV6-1
J: TRBJ2-2
size: .
CDR3: CASSEALTWGRSTGELFF
DNA: TGTGCCAGCAGTGAAGCGCTAACCTGGGGCCGGAGCACCGGGGAGCTGTTTTTT

D: .
V: TRBV27
J: TRBJ2-7
size: many
CDR3: CASSLGTNYEQYF
DNA: TGTGCCAGCAGTTTAGGGACAAACTACGAGCAGTACTTC

D: .
V: TRBV5-1
J: TRBJ1-6
size: few
CDR3: CASSLEGGERSPLHF
DNA: TGCGCCAGCAGCTTGGAAGGAGGGGAGAGGTCACCCCTCCACTTT

D: .
V: TRBV6-1
J: TRBJ2-1
size: few
CDR3: CASRLQERHYNEQFF
DNA: TGTGCCAGCAGACTCCAGGAGCGGCACTACAATGAGCAGTTCTTC

D: TRBD2
V: TRBV7-9
J: TRBJ2-5
size: few
CDR3: CASSSLLAGGPRETQYF
DNA: TGTGCCAGCAGCTCTCTACTAGCGGGAGGGCCAAGGGAGACCCAGTACTTC

D: TRBD1
V: TRBV3-1
J: TRBJ2-7
size: many
CDR3: CASREGQRYEQYF
DNA: TGTGCCAGCAGAGAGGGACAGCGATACGAGCAGTACTTC